One and the same sample provided the 3 T cell receptor beta chains below, sequenced in a study of blood T cell repertoires in COVID-19. Some clones are missing from TCRdb's copy, which holds only in-frame ones; the method was immunoSEQ multiplex PCR. Seen here are 30,000 to 40,000 clones, about 80% observed once, and the top ten hold around a third. The specimen sequenced was peripheral blood. These receptors were obtained from an older man with acute or convalescent COVID-19.

V gene TRBV21-1 combines with J gene TRBJ1-6. TRBV21-1 is tagged as a pseudogene. The CDR3 runs 14 residues. In DNA form, the CDR3 reads TGTGCCAGCAGCAAAACTGCGGCCGCTTGTCCCCTCCACTTT. This sequence encodes CASSKTAAACPLHF.

The CDR3 region is CAWSLGHEYGYTF. The CDR3 bases are TGTGCCTGGAGCCTCGGACACGAATATGGCTACACCTTC. This sequence joins TRBV30 and TRBJ1-2, with D possibly TRBD1 on 5 matching bases. CDR1 and CDR2 from the germline V gene are GTSNPN and SVGIG (reference sequence). The CDR3 is 13 amino acids. V lost 3 bases and J lost 5, with 13 bases in between.

The V and J genes are TRBV5-4 and TRBJ2-5; 12 nucleotides match TRBD2. Germline CDR1 is SGHNT and CDR2 is YYREEE (reference sequence). The CDR3 extends over 17 amino acids. The trim removed 3 bases at V and 5 bases at J, leaving 11 bases unmatched. Written as DNA, the CDR3 is TGTGCCAGCAGCTCGCAACTAGCGGGAGGCGGTGGTGAGACCCAGTACTTC. This sequence encodes CASSSQLAGGGGETQYF.